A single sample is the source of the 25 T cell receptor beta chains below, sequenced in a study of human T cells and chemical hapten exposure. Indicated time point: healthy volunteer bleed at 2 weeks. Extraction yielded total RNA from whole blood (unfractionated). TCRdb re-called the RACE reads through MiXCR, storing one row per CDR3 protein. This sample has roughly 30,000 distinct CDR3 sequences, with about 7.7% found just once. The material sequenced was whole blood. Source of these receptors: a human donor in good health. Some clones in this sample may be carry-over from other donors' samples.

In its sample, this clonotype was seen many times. The CDR3 protein is CASSLGEGSGKLFF. CDR3 coding DNA: TGTGCCAGCAGTTTAGGGGAGGGTTCTGGGAAACTGTTTTTT. The chain couples TRBV12-3 or TRBV12-4 to TRBJ1-4; D remains ambiguous. CDR3 size: 14 residues. V was shortened by 1 base and J by 11 bases, with 14 bases between the two germline ends.

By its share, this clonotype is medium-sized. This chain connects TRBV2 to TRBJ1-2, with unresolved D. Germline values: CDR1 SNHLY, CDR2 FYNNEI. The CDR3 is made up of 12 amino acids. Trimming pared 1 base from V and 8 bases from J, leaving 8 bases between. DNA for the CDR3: TGTGCCAGCAGTGAAGGGCTGGCGGGCTACACCTTC. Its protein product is CASSEGLAGYTF.

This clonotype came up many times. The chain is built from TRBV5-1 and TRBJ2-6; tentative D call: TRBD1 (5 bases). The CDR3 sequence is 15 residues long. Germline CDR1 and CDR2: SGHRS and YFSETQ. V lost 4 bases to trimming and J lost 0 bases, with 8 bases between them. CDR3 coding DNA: TGCGCCAGCAGCCCCGACAGCTCTGGGGCCAACGTCCTGACTTTC. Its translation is CASSPDSSGANVLTF.

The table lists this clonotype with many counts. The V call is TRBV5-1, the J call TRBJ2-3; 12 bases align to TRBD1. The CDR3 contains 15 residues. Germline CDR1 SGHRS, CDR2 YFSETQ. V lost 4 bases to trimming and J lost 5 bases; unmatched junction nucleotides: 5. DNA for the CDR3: TGCGCCAGCAGCAATGGGACAGGGGGCGGAGATACGCAGTATTTT. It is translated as CASSNGTGGGDTQYF.

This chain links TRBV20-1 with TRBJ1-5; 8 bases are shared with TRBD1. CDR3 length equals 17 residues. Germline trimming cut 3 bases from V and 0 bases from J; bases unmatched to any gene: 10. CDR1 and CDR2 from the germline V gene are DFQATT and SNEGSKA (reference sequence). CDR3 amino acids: CSARDNCRGPSNQPQHF. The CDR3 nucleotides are TGCAGTGCTAGGGACAACTGCAGGGGGCCTAGCAATCAGCCCCAGCATTTT.

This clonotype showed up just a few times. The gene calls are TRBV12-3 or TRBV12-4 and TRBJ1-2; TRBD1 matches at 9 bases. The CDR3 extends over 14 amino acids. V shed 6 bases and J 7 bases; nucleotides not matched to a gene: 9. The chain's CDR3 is CASSSMDRGAGYTF. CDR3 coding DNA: TGTGCCAGCAGCAGTATGGACAGGGGAGCTGGCTACACCTTC.

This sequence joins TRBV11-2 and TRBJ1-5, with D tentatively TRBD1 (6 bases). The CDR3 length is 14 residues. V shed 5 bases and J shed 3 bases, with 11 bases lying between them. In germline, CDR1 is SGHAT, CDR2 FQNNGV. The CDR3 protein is CASSPGQFNQPQHF. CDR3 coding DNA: TGTGCCAGCAGCCCCGGACAGTTCAATCAGCCCCAGCATTTT.

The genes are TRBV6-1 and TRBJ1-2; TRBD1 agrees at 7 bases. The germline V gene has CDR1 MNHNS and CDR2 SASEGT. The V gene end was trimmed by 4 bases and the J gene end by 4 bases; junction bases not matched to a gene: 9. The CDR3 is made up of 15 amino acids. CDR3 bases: TGTGCCAGCAGTGTCACCGAGACAGGGTCCTATGGCTACACCTTC. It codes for CASSVTETGSYGYTF.

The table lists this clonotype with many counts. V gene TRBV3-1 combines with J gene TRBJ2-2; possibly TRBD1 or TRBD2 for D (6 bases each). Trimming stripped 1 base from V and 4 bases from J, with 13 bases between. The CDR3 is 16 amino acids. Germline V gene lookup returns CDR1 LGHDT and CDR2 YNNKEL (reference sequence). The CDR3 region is CASSQGGGSVTGELFF. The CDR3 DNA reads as TGTGCCAGCAGCCAAGGAGGGGGGAGTGTCACCGGGGAGCTGTTTTTT.

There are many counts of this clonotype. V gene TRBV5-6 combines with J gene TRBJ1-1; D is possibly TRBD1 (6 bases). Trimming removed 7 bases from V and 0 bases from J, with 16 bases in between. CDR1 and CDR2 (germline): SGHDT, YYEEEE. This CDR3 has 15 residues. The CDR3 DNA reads TGTGCCAGCCAACTCATAGGGGGGGTGAACACTGAAGCTTTCTTT. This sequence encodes CASQLIGGVNTEAFF.

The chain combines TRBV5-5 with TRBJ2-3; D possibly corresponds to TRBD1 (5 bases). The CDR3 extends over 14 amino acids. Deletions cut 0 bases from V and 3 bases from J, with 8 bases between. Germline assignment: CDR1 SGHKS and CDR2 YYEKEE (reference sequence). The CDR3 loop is CASSLDRQTDTQYF. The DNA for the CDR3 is TGTGCCAGCAGCTTGGACAGGCAAACAGATACGCAGTATTTT.

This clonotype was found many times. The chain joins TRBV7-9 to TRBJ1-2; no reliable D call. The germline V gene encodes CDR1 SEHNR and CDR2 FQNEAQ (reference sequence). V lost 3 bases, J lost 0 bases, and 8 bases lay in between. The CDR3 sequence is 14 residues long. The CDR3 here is CASSFNAPNYGYTF. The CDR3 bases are TGTGCCAGCAGCTTTAACGCTCCTAACTATGGCTACACCTTC.

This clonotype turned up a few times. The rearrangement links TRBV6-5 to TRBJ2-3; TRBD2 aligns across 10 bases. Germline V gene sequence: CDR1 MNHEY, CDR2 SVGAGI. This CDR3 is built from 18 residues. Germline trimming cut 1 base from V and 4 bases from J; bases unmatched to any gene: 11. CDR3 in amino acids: CASSYWGPRSGGADTQYF. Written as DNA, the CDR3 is TGTGCCAGCAGTTACTGGGGCCCTAGGAGCGGGGGGGCAGATACGCAGTATTTT.

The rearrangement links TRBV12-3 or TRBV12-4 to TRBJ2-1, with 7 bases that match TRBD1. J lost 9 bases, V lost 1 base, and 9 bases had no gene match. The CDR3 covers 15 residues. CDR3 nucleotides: TGTGCCAGCAGTTTAGGAGGACAGGTTATTTCTGAGCAGTTCTTC. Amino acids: CASSLGGQVISEQFF.

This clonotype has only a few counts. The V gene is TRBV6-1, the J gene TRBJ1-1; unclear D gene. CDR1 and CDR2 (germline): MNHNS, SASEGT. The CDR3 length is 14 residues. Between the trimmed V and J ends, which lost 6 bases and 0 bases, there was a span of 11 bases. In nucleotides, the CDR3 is TGTGCCAGCAGACCTGACACTTTGAACACTGAAGCTTTCTTT. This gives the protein CASRPDTLNTEAFF.

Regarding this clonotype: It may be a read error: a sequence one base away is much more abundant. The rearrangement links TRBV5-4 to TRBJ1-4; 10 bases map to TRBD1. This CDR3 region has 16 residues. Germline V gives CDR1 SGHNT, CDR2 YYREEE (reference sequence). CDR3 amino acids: CASSAGQGSTNEKLIF. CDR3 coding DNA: TGTGCCAGCAGCGCGGGACAGGGGAGCACTAATGAAAAACTGATTTTT.

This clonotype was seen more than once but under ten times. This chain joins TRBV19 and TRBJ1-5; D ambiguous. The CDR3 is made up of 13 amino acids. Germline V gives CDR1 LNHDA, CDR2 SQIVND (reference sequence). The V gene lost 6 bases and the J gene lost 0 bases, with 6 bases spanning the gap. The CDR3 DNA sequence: TGTGCCAGTAGAAGCGATAGCAATCAGCCCCAGCATTTT. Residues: CASRSDSNQPQHF.

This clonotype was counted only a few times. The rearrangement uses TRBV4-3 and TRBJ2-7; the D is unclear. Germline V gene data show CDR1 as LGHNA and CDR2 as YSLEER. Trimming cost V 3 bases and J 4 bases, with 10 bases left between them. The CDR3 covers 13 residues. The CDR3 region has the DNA TGCGCCAGCAGCCACGGTGATCGTTACGAGCAGTACTTC. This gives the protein CASSHGDRYEQYF.

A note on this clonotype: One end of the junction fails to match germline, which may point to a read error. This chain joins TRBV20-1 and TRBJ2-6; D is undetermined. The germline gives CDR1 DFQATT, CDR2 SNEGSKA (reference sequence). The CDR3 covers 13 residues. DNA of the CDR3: TGCAGTGCTGGAGACCCTGGGGCCAACGTCCTGACTTTC. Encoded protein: CSAGDPGANVLTF.

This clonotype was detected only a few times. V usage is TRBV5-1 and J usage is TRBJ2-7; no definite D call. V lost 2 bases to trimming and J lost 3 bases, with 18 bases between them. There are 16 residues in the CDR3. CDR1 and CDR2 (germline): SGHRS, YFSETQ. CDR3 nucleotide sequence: TGCGCCAGCAGCTTAACCCTCAGATCCCAGGACTACGAGCAGTACTTC. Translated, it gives CASSLTLRSQDYEQYF.

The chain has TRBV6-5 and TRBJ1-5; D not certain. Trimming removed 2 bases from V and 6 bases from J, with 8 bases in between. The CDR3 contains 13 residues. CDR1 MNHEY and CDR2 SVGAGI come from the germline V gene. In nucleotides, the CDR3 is TGTGCCAGCAGTTACGTGGAAGGTCAGCCCCAGCATTTT. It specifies CASSYVEGQPQHF.

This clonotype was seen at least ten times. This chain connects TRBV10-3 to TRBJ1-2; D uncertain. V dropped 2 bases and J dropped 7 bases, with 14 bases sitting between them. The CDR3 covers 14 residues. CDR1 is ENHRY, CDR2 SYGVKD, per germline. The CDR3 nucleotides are TGTGCCATCAGTGAGCGAGAGGGTCCTGGTGGCTACACCTTC. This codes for CAISEREGPGGYTF.

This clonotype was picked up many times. The CDR3 DNA is TGTGCCAGCAGTTTTTCCCCTAGCGGCAAAAACATTCAGTACTTC. It specifies CASSFSPSGKNIQYF. This chain joins TRBV28 and TRBJ2-4, with 7 positions matching TRBD2. After removal of 3 bases from V and 3 bases from J, the junction contained 5 bases not matched to a gene. The CDR3 totals 15 residues. CDR1 and CDR2 from the germline V gene are MDHEN and SYDVKM.

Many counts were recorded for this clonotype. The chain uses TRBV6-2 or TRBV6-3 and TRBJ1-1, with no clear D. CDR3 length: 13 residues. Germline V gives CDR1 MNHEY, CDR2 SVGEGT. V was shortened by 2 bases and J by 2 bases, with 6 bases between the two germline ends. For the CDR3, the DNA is TGTGCCAGCAGTTACGACGGAAACACTGAAGCTTTCTTT. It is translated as CASSYDGNTEAFF.

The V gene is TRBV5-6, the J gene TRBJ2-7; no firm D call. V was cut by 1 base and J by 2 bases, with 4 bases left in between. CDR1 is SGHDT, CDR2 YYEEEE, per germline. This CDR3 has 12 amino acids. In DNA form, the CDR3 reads TGTGCCAGCAGCTTGTCGGCCTACGAGCAGTACTTC. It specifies CASSLSAYEQYF.